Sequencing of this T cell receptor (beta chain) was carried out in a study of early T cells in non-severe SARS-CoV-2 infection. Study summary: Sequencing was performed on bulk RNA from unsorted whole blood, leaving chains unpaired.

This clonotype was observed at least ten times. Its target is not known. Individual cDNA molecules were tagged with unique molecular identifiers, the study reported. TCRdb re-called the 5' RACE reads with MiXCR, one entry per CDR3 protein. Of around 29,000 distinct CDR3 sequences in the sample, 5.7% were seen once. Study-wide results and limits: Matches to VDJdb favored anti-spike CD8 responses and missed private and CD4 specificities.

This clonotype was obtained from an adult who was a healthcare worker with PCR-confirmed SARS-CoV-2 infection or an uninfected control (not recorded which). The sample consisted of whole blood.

CDR3 residues: CASSLPGTGWSGANVLTF. The CDR3 region has the DNA TGTGCCAGCAGCTTACCCGGGACAGGGTGGTCTGGGGCCAACGTCCTGACTTTC. The chain carries TRBV7-8 and TRBJ2-6; 9 nucleotides match TRBD1. Per the germline V gene, CDR1 is SGHVS and CDR2 is FQNEAQ. Trimming removed 2 bases from V and 1 base from J; junction bases left unmatched: 6. The CDR3 sequence is 18 residues long.